A single T cell receptor beta chain is shown here with its context. The germline V gene has CDR1 SGHRS and CDR2 YFSETQ. The CDR3 consists of 17 residues. With 4 bases clipped from V and 0 bases from J, the junction kept 10 bases outside the gene matches. The data were taken from a study of blood T cell repertoires in COVID-19. On the study more broadly: Sites across the United States, Italy and Spain contributed samples from acute and convalescent COVID-19. From T cells, B-cell-depleted T cells, or PBMCs came the material, which was cDNA or gDNA.

Per the study methods: Amplifying reference gene primers gave estimates of nucleated cell counts. The data were produced by immunoSEQ multiplex PCR, yet TCRdb's version contains in-frame clones alone and is incomplete. The D gene and trimming were derived from the DNA, and the V and J assignments and clone size from that table. The data hold about 48,000 clones, with roughly 84% observed a single time. The source is a woman in her sixties or seventies with acute or convalescent COVID-19. The source material was peripheral blood. The V and J genes are TRBV5-1 and TRBJ1-3; 7 bases align to TRBD1. CDR3 coding DNA: TGCGCCAGCAGCGAGTCAGGGGGGACAAACTCTGGAAACACCATATATTTT. This codes for CASSESGGTNSGNTIYF.